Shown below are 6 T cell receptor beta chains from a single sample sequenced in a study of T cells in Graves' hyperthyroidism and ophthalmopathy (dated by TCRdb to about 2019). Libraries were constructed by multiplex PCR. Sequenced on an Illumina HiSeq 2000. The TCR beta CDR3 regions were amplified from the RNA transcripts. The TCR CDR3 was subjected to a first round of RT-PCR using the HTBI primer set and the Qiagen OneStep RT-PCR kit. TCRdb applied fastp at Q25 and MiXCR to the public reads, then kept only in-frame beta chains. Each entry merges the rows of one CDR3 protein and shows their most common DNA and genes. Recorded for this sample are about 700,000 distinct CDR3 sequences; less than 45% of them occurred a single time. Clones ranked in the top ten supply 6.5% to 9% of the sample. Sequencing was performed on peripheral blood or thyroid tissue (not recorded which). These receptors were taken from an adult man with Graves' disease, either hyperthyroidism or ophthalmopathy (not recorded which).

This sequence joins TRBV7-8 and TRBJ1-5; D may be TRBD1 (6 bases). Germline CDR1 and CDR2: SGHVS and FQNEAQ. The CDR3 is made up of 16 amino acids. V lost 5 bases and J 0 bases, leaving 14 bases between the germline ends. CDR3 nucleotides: TGTGCCAGCAGCCACCAGGGGACTTTTAGCAATCAGCCCCAGCATTTT. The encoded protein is CASSHQGTFSNQPQHF. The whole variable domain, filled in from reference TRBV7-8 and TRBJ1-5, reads GAGVSQSPRYKVAKRGQDVALRCDPISGHVSLFWYQQALGQGPEFLTYFQNEAQLDKSGLPSDRFFAERPEGSVSTLKIQRTQQEDSAVYLCASSHQGTFSNQPQHFGDGTRLSIL.

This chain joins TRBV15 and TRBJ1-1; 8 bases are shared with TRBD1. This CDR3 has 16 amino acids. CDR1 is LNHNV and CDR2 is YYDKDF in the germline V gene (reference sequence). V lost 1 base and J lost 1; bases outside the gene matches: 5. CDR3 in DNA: TGTGCCACCAGCAGAGCCGGGACAGGACGGAACACTGAAGCTTTCTTT. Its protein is CATSRAGTGRNTEAFF. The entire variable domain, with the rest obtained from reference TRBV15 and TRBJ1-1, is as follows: DAMVIQNPRYQVTQFGKPVTLSCSQTLNHNVMYWYQQKSSQAPKLLFHYYDKDFNNEADTPDNFQSRRPNTSFCFLDIRSPGLGDTAMYLCATSRAGTGRNTEAFFGQGTRLTVV.

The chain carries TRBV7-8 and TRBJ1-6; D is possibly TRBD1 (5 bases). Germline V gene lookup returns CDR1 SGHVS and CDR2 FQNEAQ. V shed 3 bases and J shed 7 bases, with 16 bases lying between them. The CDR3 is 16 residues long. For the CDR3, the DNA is TGTGCCAGCAGCTTCGGCAGCGGGACTGGCAATTCACCCCTCCACTTT. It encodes CASSFGSGTGNSPLHF.

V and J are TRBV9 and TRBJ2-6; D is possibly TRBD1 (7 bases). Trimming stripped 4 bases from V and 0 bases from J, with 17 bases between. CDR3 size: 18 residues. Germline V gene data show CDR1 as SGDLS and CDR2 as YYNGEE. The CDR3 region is CASSQLPGGLSGANVLTF. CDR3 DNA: TGTGCCAGCAGCCAATTGCCAGGGGGGCTCTCTGGGGCCAACGTCCTGACTTTC. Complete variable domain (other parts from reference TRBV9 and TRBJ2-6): DSGVTQTPKHLITATGQRVTLRCSPRSGDLSVYWYQQSLDQGLQFLIQYYNGEERAKGNILERFSAQQFPDLHSELNLSSLELGDSALYFCASSQLPGGLSGANVLTFGAGSRLTVL.

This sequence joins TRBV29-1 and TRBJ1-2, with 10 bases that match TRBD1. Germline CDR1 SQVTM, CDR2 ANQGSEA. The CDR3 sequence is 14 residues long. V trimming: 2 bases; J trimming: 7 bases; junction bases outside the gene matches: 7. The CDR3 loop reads CSVERPGTGVGYTF. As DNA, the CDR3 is TGCAGCGTTGAACGTCCCGGGACAGGGGTTGGCTACACCTTC.

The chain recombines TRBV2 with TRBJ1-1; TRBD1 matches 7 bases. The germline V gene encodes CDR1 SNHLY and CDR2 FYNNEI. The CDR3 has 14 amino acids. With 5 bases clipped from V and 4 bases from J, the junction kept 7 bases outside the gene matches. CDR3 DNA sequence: TGTGCCAGCAGTTTTGACAGGGTTGTCACTGAAGCTTTCTTT. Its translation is CASSFDRVVTEAFF.